These 30 T cell receptor beta chains share one sample of origin, sequenced in a study of T cell responses to AZD1222 COVID-19 vaccine. Some clones are missing from TCRdb's copy, which holds only in-frame ones; the method was immunoSEQ multiplex PCR. The data contain fewer than 100,000 clones, approximately 90% of them singletons. This specimen was peripheral blood, taken 28 days after the second AZD1222 dose. Receptor source: an adult who received the AZD1222 COVID-19 vaccine.

This chain connects TRBV6-5 to TRBJ2-7; 11 nucleotides line up with TRBD1. Germline-derived CDR1 and CDR2 are MNHEY and SVGAGI. V was clipped by 2 bases and J by 4 bases; unmatched bases: 4. The CDR3 extends over 15 amino acids. CDR3 sequence reads: CASSYVGDRGYEQYF. The CDR3 DNA reads TGTGCCAGCAGTTACGTTGGGGACAGGGGGTACGAGCAGTACTTC.

The chain couples TRBV2 to TRBJ2-2, with 10 bases that match TRBD1. Germline V gene data show CDR1 as SNHLY and CDR2 as FYNNEI. Trimming at V came to 6 bases and at J to 6 bases, leaving 7 bases not matched to a gene. The CDR3 sequence is 15 residues long. The CDR3 DNA reads TGTGCCAGCAGGCCTGGGACAGGGGCGGCCGGGGAGCTGTTTTTT. Translation gives CASRPGTGAAGELFF.

The CDR3 spells CASSLVGGQETQYF. The CDR3 region has the DNA TGTGCCAGCAGCTTAGTCGGCGGCCAAGAGACCCAGTACTTC. V usage is TRBV7-2 and J usage is TRBJ2-5; D is uncertain. The germline gives CDR1 SGHTA, CDR2 FQGNSA. The CDR3 runs to 14 residues. The V end was cut by 1 base, the J end by 1 base, with 7 bases between.

The chain is built from TRBV19 and TRBJ1-1, with D unclear. The CDR3 contains 12 residues. CDR1 is LNHDA and CDR2 is SQIVND in the germline V gene (reference sequence). V lost 3 bases and J 6 bases, leaving 8 bases between the germline ends. The CDR3 sequence is CASSIPGAEAFF. CDR3 in DNA: TGTGCCAGTAGTATCCCCGGGGCTGAAGCTTTCTTT.

The rearrangement links TRBV14 to TRBJ1-1, with 11 nucleotides matching TRBD1. J gave up 1 base and V 4 bases, and 5 bases lay outside the gene matches. Germline CDR1 is SGHDN and CDR2 is FVKESK. The CDR3 is 16 residues long. For the CDR3, the DNA is TGTGCCAGCAGCCCCCTCGGGACAGGGGGGAACACTGAAGCTTTCTTT. Its translation is CASSPLGTGGNTEAFF.

The chain has TRBV7-9 and TRBJ1-2, with D unresolved. CDR3 length: 13 residues. Germline V gives CDR1 SEHNR, CDR2 FQNEAQ (reference sequence). V was pared by 3 bases and J by 4 bases, with 9 bases between. For the CDR3, the DNA is TGTGCCAGCAGCTTGGGGAACCTCTATGGCTACACCTTC. Its translation: CASSLGNLYGYTF.

The chain joins TRBV6-5 to TRBJ2-7; D is undetermined. Germline CDR1 is MNHEY and CDR2 is SVGAGI. The germline V and J ends were trimmed by 5 bases and 7 bases, with 12 bases remaining between them. CDR3 size: 12 residues. Here the CDR3 reads CASSTLDSEQYF. Written as DNA, the CDR3 is TGTGCCAGCAGTACCTTGGATTCGGAGCAGTACTTC.

V usage is TRBV9 and J usage is TRBJ1-6, with TRBD1 identical over 9 bases. Germline V gene sequence: CDR1 SGDLS, CDR2 YYNGEE. With V trimmed by 5 bases and J by 7 bases, 19 bases remained unmatched. The CDR3 has 19 amino acids. For the CDR3, the DNA is TGTGCCAGCAGTGTCGCGACGGGACAGGGTGATGGGGGGAATTCACCCCTCCACTTT. Protein sequence: CASSVATGQGDGGNSPLHF.

The chain has TRBV28 and TRBJ2-7, with 8 positions matching TRBD1. The trim removed 6 bases at V and 5 bases at J, leaving 15 bases unmatched. The germline CDR1 and CDR2 sequences are MDHEN and SYDVKM. This CDR3 comprises 16 residues. The CDR3 sequence: CASRTGGEVPAHEQYF. Written as DNA, the CDR3 is TGTGCCAGCAGAACAGGGGGAGAGGTTCCTGCGCACGAGCAGTACTTC.

The rearrangement joins TRBV5-1 to TRBJ2-7; D is ambiguous. Germline V gene sequence: CDR1 SGHRS, CDR2 YFSETQ. V shed 0 bases and J shed 0 bases, with 7 bases lying between them. This CDR3 comprises 14 residues. As DNA, the CDR3 is TGCGCCAGCAGCTTGGGTAGTAACTCCTACGAGCAGTACTTC. It yields the protein CASSLGSNSYEQYF.

The gene calls are TRBV11-2 and TRBJ2-5; D perhaps matches TRBD1 (6 bases). Deletions cut 4 bases from V and 2 bases from J, with 14 bases between. Germline V lookup: CDR1 SGHAT, CDR2 FQNNGV. The CDR3 runs 15 residues. The chain's CDR3 is CASSSDGTIQETQYF. In DNA, the CDR3 is TGTGCCAGCAGCTCTGACGGGACAATACAAGAGACCCAGTACTTC.

The chain is built from TRBV9 and TRBJ2-7; a possible D gene is TRBD2 (6 bases). CDR1 SGDLS and CDR2 YYNGEE come from the germline V gene. The CDR3 has 15 amino acids. Trimming cost V 0 bases and J 3 bases, with 13 bases left between them. The CDR3 DNA sequence: TGTGCCAGCAGCGTAGGTTTTGGGGGGAACTACGAGCAGTACTTC. It is translated as CASSVGFGGNYEQYF.

The genes are TRBV6-5 and TRBJ2-7; D is unclear. V was trimmed by 6 bases and J by 5 bases, leaving 8 bases between them. CDR3 length equals 11 residues. In germline, CDR1 is MNHEY, CDR2 SVGAGI. The CDR3 DNA follows: TGTGCCAGCAGCCAATTGGACGAGCAGTACTTC. Residues: CASSQLDEQYF.

The rearrangement uses TRBV5-1 and TRBJ1-6; tentative D call: TRBD1 (6 bases). The CDR3 has 14 residues. From germline, CDR1 is SGHRS and CDR2 YFSETQ. Trimming took 2 bases from V and 14 from J, leaving 17 bases between them. In nucleotides, the CDR3 is TGCGCCAGCAGCTTAGGACAGAGCTTAGTGGCCCTCCACTTT. Its translation is CASSLGQSLVALHF.

This clone came up a few times. The rearrangement links TRBV9 to TRBJ2-2, with TRBD2 matching over 11 bases. Trimming removed 0 bases from V and 7 bases from J; junction bases left unmatched: 5. The CDR3 has 16 amino acids. Germline V CDR1 and CDR2: SGDLS, YYNGEE. In DNA form, the CDR3 reads TGTGCCAGCAGCGTAGTTAGCGGGGGGGCCGGCGGGGAGCTGTTTTTT. It translates to CASSVVSGGAGGELFF. Full variable domain (rest looked up from reference TRBV9 and TRBJ2-2): DSGVTQTPKHLITATGQRVTLRCSPRSGDLSVYWYQQSLDQGLQFLIQYYNGEERAKGNILERFSAQQFPDLHSELNLSSLELGDSALYFCASSVVSGGAGGELFFGEGSRLTVL.

This CDR3 reads CASSEFAPSLNTEAFF. The DNA for the CDR3 is TGTGCCAGCAGTGAATTCGCCCCTAGCCTGAACACTGAAGCTTTCTTT. V is TRBV25-1 and J is TRBJ1-1; D gene ambiguous. The V gene's germline CDR1 is MGHDK and CDR2 SYGVNS. The ends were cut back, 1 base at V and 0 bases at J, with 12 bases in the middle. This CDR3 is 16 amino acids long.

The J gene is TRBJ1-1, the V gene TRBV7-2; perhaps TRBD1 as D (5 bases). Germline V gives CDR1 SGHTA, CDR2 FQGNSA. V gave up 3 bases and J gave up 0 bases, with 11 bases separating them. This CDR3 has 15 residues. The CDR3 sequence: CASSFGTAMNTEAFF. The CDR3 bases are TGTGCCAGCAGCTTCGGGACGGCGATGAACACTGAAGCTTTCTTT.

The chain couples TRBV6-5 to TRBJ1-6; D is perhaps TRBD1 (6 bases). Deletions cut 6 bases from V and 7 bases from J, with 13 bases between. Germline V gives CDR1 MNHEY, CDR2 SVGAGI. This CDR3 region has 14 residues. Here the CDR3 DNA reads TGTGCCAGCAGCTTGCAGGGGCTAAATTCACCCCTCCACTTT. Protein sequence: CASSLQGLNSPLHF.

This CDR3 reads CASSLRPGQGHGAEAFF. In DNA form, the CDR3 reads TGTGCCAGCAGCTTACGACCGGGACAGGGACATGGCGCTGAAGCTTTCTTT. The gene calls are TRBV7-6 and TRBJ1-1, with TRBD1 matching over 9 bases. CDR3 length: 17 amino acids. Trimming cost V 2 bases and J 6 bases; bases outside gene matches: 13. Germline V gene sequence: CDR1 SGHVS, CDR2 FNYEAQ.

The chain has TRBV18 and TRBJ1-3; D remains ambiguous. Trimming cost V 3 bases and J 0 bases, with 9 bases left between them. The CDR3 sequence is 15 residues long. The germline V gene has CDR1 KGHSH and CDR2 LQKENI. CDR3 nucleotide sequence: TGTGCCAGCTCACCCCGGACGGACTCTGGAAACACCATATATTTT. It specifies CASSPRTDSGNTIYF.

This clone has more than one count but fewer than ten. V and J are TRBV3-1 (or the pseudogene TRBV3-2) and TRBJ2-7; D is unclear. The CDR3 length is 14 residues. V was shortened by 1 base and J by 0 bases, with 7 bases between the two germline ends. CDR1 LGHDT and CDR2 YNNKEL come from the germline V gene (reference sequence). This CDR3 reads CASSQGLSSYEQYF. CDR3 in DNA: TGTGCCAGCAGCCAAGGGCTTAGCTCCTACGAGCAGTACTTC.

This rearrangement joins TRBV14 to TRBJ2-1; 9 nucleotides align to TRBD2. Germline values: CDR1 SGHDN, CDR2 FVKESK. The CDR3 is made up of 16 amino acids. Unmatched junction bases numbered 7, after V lost 3 bases and J lost 4 bases. The CDR3 loop is CASSQETSGLYNEQFF. As DNA, the CDR3 is TGTGCCAGCAGCCAGGAGACTAGCGGTCTTTACAATGAGCAGTTCTTC.

V is TRBV6-5 and J is TRBJ1-2; 8 nucleotides line up with TRBD1. Germline assignment: CDR1 MNHEY and CDR2 SVGAGI. This CDR3 is built from 14 residues. The V segment lost 10 bases and the J segment 5 bases; nucleotides outside the gene matches: 12. This CDR3 reads CATNGAGGVYGYTF. The DNA for the CDR3 is TGTGCCACCAACGGGGCAGGGGGCGTTTATGGCTACACCTTC.

The V gene is TRBV27, the J gene TRBJ1-5; D gene unclear. The CDR3 loop spans 19 amino acids. The germline V gene has CDR1 MNHEY and CDR2 SMNVEV (reference sequence). Trimming pared 1 base from V and 0 bases from J, leaving 19 bases between. The CDR3 bases are TGTGCCAGCAGTTTATTTTCCGATTCCCAGAGCCTTAGCAATCAGCCCCAGCATTTT. Encoded protein: CASSLFSDSQSLSNQPQHF.

The chain joins TRBV5-1 to TRBJ1-1; no reliable D call. The CDR3 has 15 amino acids. V lost 1 base to trimming and J lost 0 bases, with 10 bases between them. Germline V gene lookup returns CDR1 SGHRS and CDR2 YFSETQ. CDR3 DNA sequence: TGCGCCAGCAGCTTGTTCTCCGAGATGAACACTGAAGCTTTCTTT. Translating gives CASSLFSEMNTEAFF.

The genes are TRBV11-2 and TRBJ1-1; no clear D. The CDR3 is 17 residues long. Germline CDR1 reads SGHAT; CDR2 reads FQNNGV. V was trimmed by 3 bases and J by 0 bases, leaving 17 bases between them. The CDR3 sequence is CASSFSVGSGVNTEAFF. CDR3 nucleotides: TGTGCCAGCAGCTTTAGTGTGGGGTCGGGCGTGAACACTGAAGCTTTCTTT.

The chain links TRBV27 to TRBJ1-6; D might be TRBD1 (5 bases). V shed 6 bases and J shed 3 bases, with 12 bases lying between them. Germline CDR1 is MNHEY and CDR2 is SMNVEV (reference sequence). This CDR3 contains 15 residues. The CDR3 coding sequence is TGTGCCAGCAGCTCTCGGGGGGTCTATAATTCACCCCTCCACTTT. Protein product: CASSSRGVYNSPLHF.

V is TRBV6-5 and J is TRBJ1-2, with D perhaps matching TRBD1 (5 bases). This CDR3 has 12 residues. Looked up from germline, CDR1 is MNHEY and CDR2 is SVGAGI. The V gene lost 7 bases and the J gene lost 8 bases, with 14 bases spanning the gap. The CDR3 loop is CASTEGRGGYTF. The CDR3 bases are TGTGCCAGCACGGAGGGGAGGGGAGGCTACACCTTC.

Only a few counts were recorded for this clone. The chain carries TRBV15 and TRBJ1-1, with D unclear. The V and J ends lost 4 bases and 3 bases respectively, with 9 bases between them. The CDR3 sequence is 13 residues long. Germline CDR1 and CDR2: LNHNV and YYDKDF (reference sequence). The CDR3 is CATSTSLDTEAFF. CDR3 DNA: TGTGCCACCAGCACCTCTCTCGACACTGAAGCTTTCTTT.

The rearrangement links TRBV5-8 to TRBJ2-7; TRBD1 is a possible D gene (6 bases). The CDR3 contains 14 residues. Trimming shortened V by 2 bases and J by 0 bases, and 9 bases separated the two germline ends. Germline lookup yields CDR1 SGHTS and CDR2 YDEGEE. The CDR3 region has the DNA TGTGCCAGCAGCTTCCAGGGGCTCTCCTACGAGCAGTACTTC. Translation gives CASSFQGLSYEQYF.